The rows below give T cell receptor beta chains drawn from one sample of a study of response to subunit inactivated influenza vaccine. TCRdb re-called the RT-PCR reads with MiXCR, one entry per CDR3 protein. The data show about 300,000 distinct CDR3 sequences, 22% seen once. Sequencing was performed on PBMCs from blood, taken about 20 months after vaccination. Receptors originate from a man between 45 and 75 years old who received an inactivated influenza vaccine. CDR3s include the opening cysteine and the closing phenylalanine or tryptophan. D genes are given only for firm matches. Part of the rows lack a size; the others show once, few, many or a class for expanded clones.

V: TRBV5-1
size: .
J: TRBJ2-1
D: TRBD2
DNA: TGCGCCAGCAGCATGTTAGCGGGATCCTTCGATGAGCAGTTCTTC
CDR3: CASSMLAGSFDEQFF

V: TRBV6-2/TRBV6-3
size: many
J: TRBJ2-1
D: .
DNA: TGTGCCAGCAGTTACTCCCCTCCGGACGGCCTCTACAATGAGCAGTTCTTC
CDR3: CASSYSPPDGLYNEQFF

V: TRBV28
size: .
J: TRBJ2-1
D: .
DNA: TGTGCCAGCAGTTTTCGGCGAGACAAGACCAGTTACAATGAGCAGTTCTTC
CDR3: CASSFRRDKTSYNEQFF

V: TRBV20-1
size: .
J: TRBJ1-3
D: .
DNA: TGCAGTGCTAGGGGGCAGGGAGGGAACTCTGGAAACACCATATATTTT
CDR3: CSARGQGGNSGNTIYF

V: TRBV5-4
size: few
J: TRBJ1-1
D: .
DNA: TGTGCCAGCACCACCACATCGAACACTGAAGCTTTCTTT
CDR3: CASTTTSNTEAFF

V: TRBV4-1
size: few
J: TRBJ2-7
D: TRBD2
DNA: TGCGCCAGCAGCCAGGCTTTGGTTACAGGCCGTAGCGGGACCTCAGGGTACGAGCAGTACTTC
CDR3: CASSQALVTGRSGTSGYEQYF

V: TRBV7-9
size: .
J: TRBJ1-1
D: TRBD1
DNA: TGTGCCAGCAGCTTGCACCGGGACAGGGTCACTGAAGCTTTCTTT
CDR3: CASSLHRDRVTEAFF

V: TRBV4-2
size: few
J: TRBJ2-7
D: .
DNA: TGTGCCAGCAGCCAAGATTGGGCATTCGGGTCCTACGAGCAGTACTTC
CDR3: CASSQDWAFGSYEQYF

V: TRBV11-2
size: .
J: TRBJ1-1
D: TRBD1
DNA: TGTGCCAGCAGTCGTAACAGGGGCCGGCACACTGAAGCTTTCTTT
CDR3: CASSRNRGRHTEAFF

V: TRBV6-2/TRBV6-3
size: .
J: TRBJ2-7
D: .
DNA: TGTGCCAGCAGTTACCAGACCTACGAGCAGTACTTC
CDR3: CASSYQTYEQYF

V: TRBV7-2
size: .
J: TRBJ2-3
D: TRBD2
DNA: TGTGCCAGCACCCCGGACGGGAGGGCGGTAGATACGCAGTATTTT
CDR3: CASTPDGRAVDTQYF

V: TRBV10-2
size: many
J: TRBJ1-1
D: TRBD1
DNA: TGCGCCAGCACCTTAGGACAGGGCGTGAACACTGAAGCTTTCTTT
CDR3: CASTLGQGVNTEAFF

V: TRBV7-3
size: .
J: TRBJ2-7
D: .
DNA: TGTGCCAGCAGTTTATACCCCTCCTACGAGCAGTACTTC
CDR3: CASSLYPSYEQYF

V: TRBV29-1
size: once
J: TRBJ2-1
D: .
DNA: TGCAGCGCGGGCCAAAGCTCCTACAATGAGCAGTTCTTC
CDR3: CSAGQSSYNEQFF

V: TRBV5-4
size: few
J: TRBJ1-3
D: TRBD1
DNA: TGTGCCAGCAGCTTTCAGGGGGTCCCGGGCACCATATATTTT
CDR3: CASSFQGVPGTIYF

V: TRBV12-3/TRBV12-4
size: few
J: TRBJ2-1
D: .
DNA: TGTGCCAGCAGTCCAAGGGCCAGCTCCTACAATGAGCAGTTCTTC
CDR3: CASSPRASSYNEQFF

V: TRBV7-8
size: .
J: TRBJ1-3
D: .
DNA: TGTGCCAGCAGCCCTGGAAGGGACGTCTCTGGAAACACCATATATTTT
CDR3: CASSPGRDVSGNTIYF

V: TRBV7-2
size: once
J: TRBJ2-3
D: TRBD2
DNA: TGTGCCAGCAGCTTAGCATTAGCGGGAGCGGCGACAGATACGCAGTATTTT
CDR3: CASSLALAGAATDTQYF

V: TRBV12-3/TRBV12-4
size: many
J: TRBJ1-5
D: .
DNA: TGTGCCAGCAGTTTTCAAGGCAATCAGCCCCAGCATTTT
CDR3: CASSFQGNQPQHF

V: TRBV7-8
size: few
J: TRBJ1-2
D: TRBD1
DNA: TGTGCCAGCAGCTTAGTCCCGGGGACAGTTAACTATGGCTACACCTTC
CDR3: CASSLVPGTVNYGYTF

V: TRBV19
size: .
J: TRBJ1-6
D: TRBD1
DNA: TGTGCCAGTAGTATAGGGGGACAGACCGGGCCCTATAATTCACCCCTCCACTTT
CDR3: CASSIGGQTGPYNSPLHF

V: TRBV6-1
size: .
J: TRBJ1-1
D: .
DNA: TGTGCCAGCAAACAGGTTTATCTAGGTTCCACTGAAGCTTTCTTT
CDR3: CASKQVYLGSTEAFF

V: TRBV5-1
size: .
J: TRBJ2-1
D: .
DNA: TGCGCCAGCAGTTGGCGGTCCGTAAATGAGCAGTTCTTC
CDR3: CASSWRSVNEQFF

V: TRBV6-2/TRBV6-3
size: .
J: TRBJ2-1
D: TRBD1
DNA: TGTGCCAGCAGTTACCCGGGACAGGGGTCCTTGGGCCGGGTGTACAATGAGCAGTTCTTC
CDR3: CASSYPGQGSLGRVYNEQFF

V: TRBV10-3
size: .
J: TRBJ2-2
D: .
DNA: TGTGCCTGCTGGGCGGGACAGTCAAACACCGGGGAGCTGTTTTTT
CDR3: CACWAGQSNTGELFF

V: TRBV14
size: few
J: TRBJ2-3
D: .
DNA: TGTGCCAGCAGCCAAGAAGGAGATACGCAGTATTTT
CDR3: CASSQEGDTQYF

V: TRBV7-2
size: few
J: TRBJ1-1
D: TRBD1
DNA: TGTGCCAGCAGCTCCGTAGGGGGCACTTTGAACACTGAAGCTTTCTTT
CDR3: CASSSVGGTLNTEAFF

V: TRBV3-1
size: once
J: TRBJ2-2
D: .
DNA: TGTGCCAGCAGCCCCCGGGGGCCGGGGGAGCTGTTTTTT
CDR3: CASSPRGPGELFF

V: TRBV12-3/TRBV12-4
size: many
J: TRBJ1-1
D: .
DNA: TGTGCCAGCAGTCCCTGGACTGAGAACACTGAAGCTTTCTTT
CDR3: CASSPWTENTEAFF

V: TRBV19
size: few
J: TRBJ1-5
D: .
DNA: TGTGCCAGTAGTATAGGGGCCTCCTCGCTACGTGTGATTCATTTT
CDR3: CASSIGASSLRVIHF

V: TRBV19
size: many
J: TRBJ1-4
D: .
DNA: TGTGCCAGTGCCGACGGGAATAATGAAAAACTGTTTTTT
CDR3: CASADGNNEKLFF

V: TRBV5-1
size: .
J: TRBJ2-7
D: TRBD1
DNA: TGCGCCAGCAGCTTGGAGGGACAGGGATACTACGAGCAGTACTTC
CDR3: CASSLEGQGYYEQYF

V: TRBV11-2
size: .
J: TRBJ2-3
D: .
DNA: TGTGCCAGCAGCGTAGACCCCGGTAGCACAGATACGCAGTATTTT
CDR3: CASSVDPGSTDTQYF

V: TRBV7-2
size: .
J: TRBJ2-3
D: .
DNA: TGTGCCAGCAGCCAGCCAGACTATACGCAGTATTTT
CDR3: CASSQPDYTQYF

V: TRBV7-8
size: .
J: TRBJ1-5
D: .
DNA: TGTGCCAGCAGCTTAGACCGGGCGCAGGGCAATCAGCCCCAGCATTTT
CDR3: CASSLDRAQGNQPQHF

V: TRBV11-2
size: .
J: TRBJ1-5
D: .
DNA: TGTGCCAGCAGCTTAGAAGGGCGAGGGGGACGATTCAATCAGCCCCAGCATTTT
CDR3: CASSLEGRGGRFNQPQHF

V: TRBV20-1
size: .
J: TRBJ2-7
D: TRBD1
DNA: TGCAGTGCCGGCCCCCGGGACAGGTTCTTCTACGAGCAGTACTTC
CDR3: CSAGPRDRFFYEQYF

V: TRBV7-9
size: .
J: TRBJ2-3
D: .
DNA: TGTGCCAGCAGCTTAGCCGAAGAACCGGCGCAGTATTTT
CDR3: CASSLAEEPAQYF

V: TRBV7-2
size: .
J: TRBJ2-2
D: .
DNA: TGTGCCAGCAGCCTAACTACGAACACCGGGGAGCTGTTTTTT
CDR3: CASSLTTNTGELFF

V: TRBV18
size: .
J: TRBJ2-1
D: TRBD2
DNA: TGTGCCAGCTCACCGCGACTAGCGGGAGGACACAATGAGCAGTTCTTC
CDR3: CASSPRLAGGHNEQFF

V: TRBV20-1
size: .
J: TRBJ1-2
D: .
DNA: TGCAGTGCTATCCCGGACCGAGATGGCTACACCTTC
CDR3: CSAIPDRDGYTF

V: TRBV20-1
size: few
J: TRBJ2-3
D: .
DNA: TGCAGTGCTCGATTAGCGGATACGCAGTATTTT
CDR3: CSARLADTQYF

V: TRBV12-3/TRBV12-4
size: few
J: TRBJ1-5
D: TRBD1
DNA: TGTGCCAGCAGATCTGGACAGGGGGGCCAGCCCCAGCATTTT
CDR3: CASRSGQGGQPQHF

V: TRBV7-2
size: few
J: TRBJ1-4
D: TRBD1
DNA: TGTGCCAGCAGCTTAGGGCTGCCAGGGGGAAATGAAAAACTGTTTTTT
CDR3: CASSLGLPGGNEKLFF

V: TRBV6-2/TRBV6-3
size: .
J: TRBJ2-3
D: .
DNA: TGTGCCAGCAGAGGACTCTCAGATACGCAGTATTTT
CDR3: CASRGLSDTQYF

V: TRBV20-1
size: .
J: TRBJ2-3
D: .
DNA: TGCAGTGCTAGGGCCAGCCGCTACACAGATACGCAGTATTTT
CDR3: CSARASRYTDTQYF

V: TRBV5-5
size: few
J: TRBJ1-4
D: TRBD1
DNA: TGTGCCAGCAGCTCAAGGCGGGACAGCGAAAAACTGTTTTTT
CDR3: CASSSRRDSEKLFF